Below, 2 T cell receptor beta chains from the same sample are listed, as sequenced in a study of T cells after yellow fever vaccination (dated by TCRdb to about 2019). Libraries came from 5' RACE. TCRdb names Illumina HiSeq 2500 as the instrument used. The public reads were reanalyzed by TCRdb: fastp trimming at Q25, MiXCR alignment, in-frame beta chains only. Every entry covers one CDR3 protein and lists the most common genes and DNA from its rows. The sample table records under 80,000 distinct CDR3 sequences; 6.5% to 8% of these occur just once. Clones ranked in the top ten supply around 34% of the sample. Read against the paper, the sample's treatment or condition label means: live attenuated yellow fever vaccine strain. Sequencing was performed on CD8+ T cells sorted from PBMCs, taken 15 days after the yellow fever booster vaccination. These receptors were collected from a man aged 25 to 40 who received the YFV17D yellow fever vaccine.

This clonotype was observed at least ten times. This chain links TRBV9 with TRBJ2-7, with 9 bases that match TRBD2. Per germline, CDR1 SGDLS and CDR2 YYNGEE. Trimming took 6 bases from V and 5 from J; bases not matched to a gene: 9. The CDR3 extends over 14 amino acids. CDR3 bases: TGTGCCAGCACCTTAGGGGCTAGCGGGGACGAGCAGTACTTC. This codes for CASTLGASGDEQYF.

Points on this clonotype: Possible read error: a much larger clone is one base away. The rearrangement uses TRBV7-9 and TRBJ2-5; 8 positions agree with TRBD2. Unmatched junction bases numbered 4, after V lost 1 base and J lost 3 bases. The CDR3 spans 15 residues. Looked up from germline, CDR1 is SEHNR and CDR2 is FQNEAQ (reference sequence). CDR3 loop: CASSLGPAGEETQYF. DNA for the CDR3: TGTGCCAGCAGCTTAGGCCCAGCGGGAGAAGAGACCCAGTACTTC.